One sample yielded the 29 T cell receptor beta chains listed below, sequenced in a study of CD8+ T cells in alopecia areata. Sequencing used cDNA as its template, made by extracting RNA and reverse transcribing it. Clones were sequenced by immunoSEQ multiplex PCR, and TCRdb holds only the in-frame ones, with some missing. The sample includes more than 95,000 clones, 65% to 90% of them seen just once. The treatment is: oral pan-JAK inhibitor, 5-10 mg twice daily. Source: CD8+ T cells sorted from blood, taken at approximately week 30, from a patient treated with tofacitinib. These receptors came from a human donor with alopecia areata.

The J gene is TRBJ2-2, the V gene TRBV13, with D possibly being TRBD1 (5 bases). This CDR3 spans 15 amino acids. Trimming took off 4 bases at V and 4 bases at J, with 13 bases between the two ends. From germline, CDR1 is PRHDT and CDR2 FYEKMQ (reference sequence). Here the CDR3 DNA reads TGTGCCAGCAGCTCAGGGAATCGCGGCACCGGGGAGCTGTTTTTT. Its protein product is CASSSGNRGTGELFF.

V usage is TRBV5-6 and J usage is TRBJ2-7; no clear D gene. CDR3 length: 12 amino acids. Germline V gene data show CDR1 as SGHDT and CDR2 as YYEEEE. The V gene lost 2 bases and the J gene lost 6 bases, with 9 bases spanning the gap. DNA for the CDR3: TGTGCCAGCAGCTTTTTTCAGCGCGAGCAGTACTTC. Protein: CASSFFQREQYF.

This rearrangement joins TRBV6-1 to TRBJ2-6; the D is unclear. Germline CDR1 is MNHNS and CDR2 is SASEGT. Trimming removed 3 bases from V and 9 bases from J, with 3 bases in between. The CDR3 consists of 11 residues. The CDR3 DNA reads as TGTGCCAGCAGTGAGAGCAACGTCCTGACTTTC. Residues: CASSESNVLTF.

CDR3 DNA sequence: TGTGCCAGCAGCCCGCCGGGACTAGCGCCCAATGAGCAGTTCTTC. Its translation: CASSPPGLAPNEQFF. The chain uses TRBV9 and TRBJ2-1, with 10 bases lining up with TRBD2. The V segment lost 4 bases and the J segment 6 bases; nucleotides outside the gene matches: 7. Germline CDR1 is SGDLS and CDR2 is YYNGEE. The CDR3 contains 15 residues.

This clone was seen a handful of times. The chain has TRBV7-9 and TRBJ2-7; D is unresolved. With 5 bases removed from V and 1 base from J, the gap between germline ends came to 3 bases. This CDR3 comprises 11 residues. CDR1 is SEHNR and CDR2 is FQNEAQ in the germline V gene (reference sequence). The CDR3 DNA sequence: TGTGCCAGCAGCCCTTCCTACGAGCAGTACTTC. As protein: CASSPSYEQYF.

The CDR3 spells CASSEVGEQYF. CDR3 in DNA: TGTGCCAGCAGTGAAGTAGGGGAGCAGTACTTC. The genes are TRBV25-1 and TRBJ2-7; D unresolved. Germline V gives CDR1 MGHDK, CDR2 SYGVNS. The V gene lost 2 bases and the J gene lost 7 bases, with 6 bases spanning the gap. The CDR3 is 11 residues long.

This chain links TRBV7-6 with TRBJ1-1, with D perhaps matching TRBD1 (6 bases). V lost 5 bases to trimming and J lost 1 base, with 11 bases between them. Germline V CDR1 and CDR2: SGHVS, FNYEAQ. The CDR3 covers 14 residues. CDR3 bases: TGTGCCAGCAGCGACGGACAGACGAACACTGAAGCTTTCTTT. Translated: CASSDGQTNTEAFF.

This chain uses TRBV7-9 with TRBJ1-2; D is uncertain. The CDR3 covers 16 residues. CDR1 and CDR2 from the germline V gene are SEHNR and FQNEAQ (reference sequence). Trimming removed 4 bases at V and 2 bases at J, with 17 bases between. This CDR3 is CASSWPSVGTNYGYTF. In DNA, the CDR3 is TGTGCCAGCAGCTGGCCCTCAGTCGGTACCAACTATGGCTACACCTTC.

The chain employs TRBV30 and TRBJ1-1; D is undetermined. The V end was cut by 4 bases, the J end by 5 bases, with 14 bases between. The length of the CDR3 is 13 residues. Germline V lookup: CDR1 GTSNPN, CDR2 SVGIG (reference sequence). The CDR3 here is CAWTIRVGTEAFF. The CDR3 DNA is TGTGCCTGGACCATTCGGGTCGGGACTGAAGCTTTCTTT.

This clone appeared once. The chain is built from TRBV7-9 and TRBJ2-7; D may be TRBD1 or TRBD2 (5 bases each). With 5 bases removed from V and 5 bases from J, the gap between germline ends came to 13 bases. Germline V lookup: CDR1 SEHNR, CDR2 FQNEAQ (reference sequence). This CDR3 has 13 residues. The CDR3, as DNA: TGTGCCAGCAGCGAGGGGTTGAAACACGAGCAGTACTTC. Protein sequence: CASSEGLKHEQYF.

This clone was detected only once. The chain carries TRBV7-9 and TRBJ1-1; D is unresolved. The CDR3 consists of 12 residues. V gave up 0 bases and J gave up 8 bases, with 7 bases separating them. CDR1 is SEHNR, CDR2 FQNEAQ, per germline (reference sequence). The CDR3 here is CASSLAETEAFF. Written as DNA, the CDR3 is TGTGCCAGCAGCTTAGCGGAGACCGAAGCTTTCTTT.

V usage is TRBV9 and J usage is TRBJ2-7, with TRBD1 matching over 9 bases. The trim removed 10 bases at V and 0 bases at J, leaving 5 bases unmatched. Germline CDR1 reads SGDLS; CDR2 reads YYNGEE. CDR3 size: 13 residues. CDR3 residues: CASGQGDSYEQYF. The CDR3 DNA reads TGTGCCTCGGGACAGGGCGACTCCTACGAGCAGTACTTC.

The chain combines TRBV4-1 with TRBJ2-5; unclear D gene. TRBJ2-7 matches the DNA end more closely, so the J call is doubtful. CDR1 MGHRA and CDR2 YSYEKL come from the germline V gene. The CDR3 length is 12 residues. CDR3 nucleotide sequence: TGCGCCAGCAGCCAAGGGGTGGACGAGCAGTACTTC. This gives the protein CASSQGVDEQYF.

The V and J genes are TRBV27 and TRBJ2-1; 11 nucleotides align to TRBD2. Germline V lookup: CDR1 MNHEY, CDR2 SMNVEV (reference sequence). The J segment lost 7 bases and the V segment lost 8 bases, leaving 10 bases of the junction unmatched. This CDR3 comprises 15 residues. The CDR3 here is CASGTLAGARNEQFF. The CDR3 region has the DNA TGTGCCAGCGGCACACTAGCGGGAGCGAGAAATGAGCAGTTCTTC.

The CDR3 is CASGLPPVSATSGRAIAYNEQFF. The CDR3 bases are TGTGCTAGTGGTTTGCCCCCGGTTTCCGCGACTAGCGGGAGGGCCATCGCGTACAATGAGCAGTTCTTC. The V gene is TRBV12-5, the J gene TRBJ2-1, with 14 positions matching TRBD2. Per germline, CDR1 LGHNT and CDR2 FRNRAP. This CDR3 has 23 amino acids. J gave up 4 bases and V 2 bases, and 22 bases lay outside the gene matches.

The V and J genes are TRBV11-2 and TRBJ2-7; D perhaps matches TRBD1 (6 bases). Per germline, CDR1 SGHAT and CDR2 FQNNGV. V lost 1 base, J lost 2 bases, and 9 bases lay in between. CDR3 size: 14 residues. CDR3 bases: TGTGCCAGCAGCTTAGGCAGGGGCCCCTACGAGCAGTACTTC. This encodes CASSLGRGPYEQYF.

The CDR3 here is CASSSSGIYNEQFF. In DNA form, the CDR3 reads TGTGCCAGCAGCTCGAGTGGAATCTACAATGAGCAGTTCTTC. The chain couples TRBV7-3 to TRBJ2-1; unclear D gene. Per the germline V gene, CDR1 is SGHTA and CDR2 is FQGTGA. Deletions cut 4 bases from V and 3 bases from J, with 10 bases between. This CDR3 comprises 14 residues.

The V call is TRBV7-2, the J call TRBJ2-7; 9 bases align to TRBD1. The CDR3 runs 14 residues. The V gene's germline CDR1 is SGHTA and CDR2 FQGNSA. Germline trimming cut 8 bases from V and 3 bases from J; bases unmatched to any gene: 8. The CDR3 coding sequence is TGTGCCAGCGGATTACAGGGGGCGGGCTACGAGCAGTACTTC. It translates to CASGLQGAGYEQYF.

The gene calls are TRBV9 and TRBJ1-2, with 8 bases matching TRBD1. There are 13 residues in the CDR3. Germline V CDR1 and CDR2: SGDLS, YYNGEE. Trimming cost V 2 bases and J 8 bases; bases outside gene matches: 5. In nucleotides, the CDR3 is TGTGCCAGCAGCGTGGGGACAGGCTCGGGCTACACCTTC. It encodes CASSVGTGSGYTF.

This clone was counted only a few times. V usage is TRBV27 and J usage is TRBJ2-1; D perhaps matches TRBD1 (5 bases). Trimming stripped 0 bases from V and 0 bases from J, with 9 bases between. This CDR3 is 16 amino acids long. Germline lookup yields CDR1 MNHEY and CDR2 SMNVEV (reference sequence). The CDR3, as DNA: TGTGCCAGCAGTTTATCGTCAGGGATCTCCTACAATGAGCAGTTCTTC. Translation: CASSLSSGISYNEQFF.

This chain joins TRBV4-1 and TRBJ1-1; D uncertain. This CDR3 has 13 amino acids. Germline values: CDR1 MGHRA, CDR2 YSYEKL. V was trimmed by 0 bases and J by 4 bases, leaving 6 bases between them. The chain's CDR3 is CASSQDIATEAFF. CDR3 in DNA: TGCGCCAGCAGCCAAGATATCGCCACTGAAGCTTTCTTT.

This clone came up once. The genes are TRBV4-2 and TRBJ2-6; 7 bases fit TRBD1. The CDR3 consists of 17 residues. Unmatched junction bases numbered 7, after V lost 4 bases and J lost 1 base. Germline CDR1 reads LGHNA; CDR2 reads YNFKEQ. The CDR3 is CASSPGQLRSGANVLTF. The CDR3 coding sequence is TGTGCCAGCAGCCCGGGACAGTTACGTTCTGGGGCCAACGTCCTGACTTTC.

The chain employs TRBV29-1 and TRBJ2-2; D possibly matches TRBD1 or TRBD2 (5 bases each). The CDR3 spans 14 residues. Looked up from germline, CDR1 is SQVTM and CDR2 is ANQGSEA. Trimming cost V 4 bases and J 4 bases, with 13 bases left between them. CDR3 sequence: CSVALGTGTGELFF. The CDR3 coding sequence is TGCAGCGTTGCTTTAGGGACCGGCACCGGGGAGCTGTTTTTT.

The chain is built from TRBV19 and TRBJ2-1, with D hard to call. CDR1 and CDR2 (germline): LNHDA, SQIVND (reference sequence). Between the trimmed V and J ends, which lost 3 bases and 4 bases, there was a span of 7 bases. The CDR3 sequence is 13 residues long. CDR3 nucleotides: TGTGCCAGTAGTATGGCTTTGTACAATGAGCAGTTCTTC. It is translated as CASSMALYNEQFF.

The chain links TRBV29-1 to TRBJ1-5; D unclear. The germline V gene encodes CDR1 SQVTM and CDR2 ANQGSEA. The CDR3 length is 15 residues. Trimming stripped 0 bases from V and 6 bases from J, with 15 bases between. The CDR3 nucleotides are TGCAGCGTTGAAGAGACGGCCAGCGAGGGTCAGCCCCAGCATTTT. It yields the protein CSVEETASEGQPQHF.

V is TRBV6-5 and J is TRBJ2-7; 9 bases are shared with TRBD2. This CDR3 is 14 amino acids long. Looked up from germline, CDR1 is MNHEY and CDR2 is SVGAGI. V shed 2 bases, J shed 7 bases, and the junction held 6 bases outside the gene matches. The CDR3 DNA is TGTGCCAGCAGTTACGGGGCGGGAGGGAAAGAGCAGTACTTC. Translated: CASSYGAGGKEQYF.

The genes are TRBV7-2 and TRBJ1-5; the D gene is possibly TRBD1 (6 bases). Per the germline V gene, CDR1 is SGHTA and CDR2 is FQGNSA. CDR3 size: 14 residues. Between the trimmed V and J ends, which lost 4 bases and 7 bases, there was a span of 14 bases. The CDR3 region is CASSSPTGIQPQHF. Here the CDR3 DNA reads TGTGCCAGCAGCTCCCCGACAGGCATCCAGCCCCAGCATTTT.

This rearrangement joins TRBV19 to TRBJ2-2; D not resolved. The CDR3 runs to 16 residues. Trimming cost V 0 bases and J 0 bases, with 8 bases left between them. Germline loops: CDR1 LNHDA, CDR2 SQIVND (reference sequence). This chain's CDR3 is CASSIDRSANTGELFF. In DNA, the CDR3 is TGTGCCAGTAGTATAGACAGGTCCGCGAACACCGGGGAGCTGTTTTTT.

This chain uses TRBV13 with TRBJ2-3; no definite D call. The germline gives CDR1 PRHDT, CDR2 FYEKMQ (reference sequence). Trimming shortened V by 5 bases and J by 6 bases, and 9 bases separated the two germline ends. This CDR3 comprises 12 residues. CDR3 sequence: CASSAYSDTQYF. The CDR3 DNA follows: TGTGCCAGCAGCGCGTACTCGGATACGCAGTATTTT.